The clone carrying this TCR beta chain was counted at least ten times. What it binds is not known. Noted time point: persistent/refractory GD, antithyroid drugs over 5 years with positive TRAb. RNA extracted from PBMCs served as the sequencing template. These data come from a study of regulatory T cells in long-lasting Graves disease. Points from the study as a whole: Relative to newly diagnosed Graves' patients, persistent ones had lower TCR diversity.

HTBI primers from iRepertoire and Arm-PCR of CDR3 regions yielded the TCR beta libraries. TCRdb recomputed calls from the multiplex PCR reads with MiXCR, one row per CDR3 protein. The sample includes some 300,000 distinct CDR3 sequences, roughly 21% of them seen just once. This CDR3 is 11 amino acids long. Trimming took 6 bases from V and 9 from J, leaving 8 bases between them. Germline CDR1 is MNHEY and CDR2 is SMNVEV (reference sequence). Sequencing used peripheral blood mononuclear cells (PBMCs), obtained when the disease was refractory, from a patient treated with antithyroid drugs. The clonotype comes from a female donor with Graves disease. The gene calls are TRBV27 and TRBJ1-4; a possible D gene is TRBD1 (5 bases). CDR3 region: CASSGGQKLFF. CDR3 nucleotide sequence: TGTGCCAGCAGCGGGGGACAAAAACTGTTTTTT.